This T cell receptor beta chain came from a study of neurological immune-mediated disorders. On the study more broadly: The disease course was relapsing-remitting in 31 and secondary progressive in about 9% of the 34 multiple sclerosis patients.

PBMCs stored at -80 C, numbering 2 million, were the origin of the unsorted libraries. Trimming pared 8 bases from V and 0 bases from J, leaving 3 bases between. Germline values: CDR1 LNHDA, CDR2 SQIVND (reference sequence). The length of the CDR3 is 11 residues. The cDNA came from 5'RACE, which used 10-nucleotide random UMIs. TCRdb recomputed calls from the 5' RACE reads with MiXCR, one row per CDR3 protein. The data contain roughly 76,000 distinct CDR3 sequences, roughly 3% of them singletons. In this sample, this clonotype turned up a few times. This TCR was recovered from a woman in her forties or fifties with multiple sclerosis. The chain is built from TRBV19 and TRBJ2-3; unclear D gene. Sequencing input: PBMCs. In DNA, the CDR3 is TGTGCCAGTGGGAGCACAGATACGCAGTATTTT. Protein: CASGSTDTQYF.